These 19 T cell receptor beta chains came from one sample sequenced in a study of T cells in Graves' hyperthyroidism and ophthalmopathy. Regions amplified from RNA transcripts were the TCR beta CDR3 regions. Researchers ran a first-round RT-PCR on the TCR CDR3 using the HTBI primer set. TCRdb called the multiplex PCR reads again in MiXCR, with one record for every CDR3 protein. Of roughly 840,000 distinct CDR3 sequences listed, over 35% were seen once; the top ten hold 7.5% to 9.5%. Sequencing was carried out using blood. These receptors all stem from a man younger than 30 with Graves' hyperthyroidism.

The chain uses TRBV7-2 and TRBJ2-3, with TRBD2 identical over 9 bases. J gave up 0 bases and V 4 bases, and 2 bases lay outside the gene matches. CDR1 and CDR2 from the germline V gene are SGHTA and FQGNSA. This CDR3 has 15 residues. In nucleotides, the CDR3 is TGTGCCAGCAGCTGGCGGGAGGGGAGCACAGATACGCAGTATTTT. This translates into CASSWREGSTDTQYF.

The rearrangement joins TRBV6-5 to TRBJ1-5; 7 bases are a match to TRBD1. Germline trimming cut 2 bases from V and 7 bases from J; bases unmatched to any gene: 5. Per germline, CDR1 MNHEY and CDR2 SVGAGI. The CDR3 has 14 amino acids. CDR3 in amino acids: CASSYEQGRQPQHF. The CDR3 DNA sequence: TGTGCCAGCAGTTACGAACAGGGGAGGCAGCCCCAGCATTTT.

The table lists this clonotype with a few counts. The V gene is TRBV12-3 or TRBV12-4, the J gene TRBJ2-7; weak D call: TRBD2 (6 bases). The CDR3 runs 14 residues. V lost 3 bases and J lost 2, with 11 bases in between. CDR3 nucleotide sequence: TGTGCCAGCAGTTTCGGCGGGGCTACCTACGAGCAGTACTTC. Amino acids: CASSFGGATYEQYF.

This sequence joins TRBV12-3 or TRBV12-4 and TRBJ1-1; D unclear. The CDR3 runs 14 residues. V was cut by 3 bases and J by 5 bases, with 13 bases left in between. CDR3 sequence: CASSLRRDRTEAFF. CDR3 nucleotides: TGTGCCAGCAGTTTGAGGAGGGATCGAACTGAAGCTTTCTTT.

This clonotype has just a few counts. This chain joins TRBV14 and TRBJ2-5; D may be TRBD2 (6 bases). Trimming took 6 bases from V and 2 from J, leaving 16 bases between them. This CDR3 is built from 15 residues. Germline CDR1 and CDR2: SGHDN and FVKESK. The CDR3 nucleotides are TGTGCCAGCAGTTACGTCGGGGGAGGACAAGAGACCCAGTACTTC. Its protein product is CASSYVGGGQETQYF.

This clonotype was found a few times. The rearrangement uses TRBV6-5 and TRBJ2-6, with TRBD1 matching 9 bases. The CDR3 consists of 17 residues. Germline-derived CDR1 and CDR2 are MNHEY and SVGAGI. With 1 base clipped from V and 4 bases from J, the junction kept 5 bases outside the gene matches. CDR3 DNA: TGTGCCAGCAGTTACTGGGGACAGGGTAACGGGGCCAACGTCCTGACTTTC. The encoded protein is CASSYWGQGNGANVLTF.

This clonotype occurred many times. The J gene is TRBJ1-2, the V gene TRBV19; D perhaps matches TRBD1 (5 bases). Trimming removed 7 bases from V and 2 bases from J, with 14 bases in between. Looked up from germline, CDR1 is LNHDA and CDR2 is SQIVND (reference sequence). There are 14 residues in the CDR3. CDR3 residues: CASTPAGPNYGYTF. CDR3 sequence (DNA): TGTGCCAGTACTCCGGCAGGGCCCAACTATGGCTACACCTTC. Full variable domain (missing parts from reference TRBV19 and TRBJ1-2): DGGITQSPKYLFRKEGQNVTLSCEQNLNHDAMYWYRQDPGQGLRLIYYSQIVNDFQKGDIAEGYSVSREKKESFPLTVTSAQKNPTAFYLCASTPAGPNYGYTFGSGTRLTVV.

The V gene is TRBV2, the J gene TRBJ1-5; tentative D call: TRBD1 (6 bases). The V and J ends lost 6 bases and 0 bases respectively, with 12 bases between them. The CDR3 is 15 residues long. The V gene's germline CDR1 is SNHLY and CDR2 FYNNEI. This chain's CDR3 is CASRPDSFSNQPQHF. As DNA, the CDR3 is TGTGCCAGCAGGCCGGACAGTTTTAGCAATCAGCCCCAGCATTTT.

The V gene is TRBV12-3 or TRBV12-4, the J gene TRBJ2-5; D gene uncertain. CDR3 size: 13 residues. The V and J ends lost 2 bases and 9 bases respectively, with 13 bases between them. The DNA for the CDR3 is TGTGCCAGCAGTTTAACCGAGGATCAGCCCCAGTACTTC. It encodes CASSLTEDQPQYF.

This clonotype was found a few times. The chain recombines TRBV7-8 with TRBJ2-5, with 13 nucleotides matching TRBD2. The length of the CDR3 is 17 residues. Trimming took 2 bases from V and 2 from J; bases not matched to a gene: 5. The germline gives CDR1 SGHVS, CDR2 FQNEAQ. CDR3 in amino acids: CASSLFGTSGIQETQYF. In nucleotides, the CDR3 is TGTGCCAGCAGCTTATTCGGGACTAGCGGGATACAAGAGACCCAGTACTTC.

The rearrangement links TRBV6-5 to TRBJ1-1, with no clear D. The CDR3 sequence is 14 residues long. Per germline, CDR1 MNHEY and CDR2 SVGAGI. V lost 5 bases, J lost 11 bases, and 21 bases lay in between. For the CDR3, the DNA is TGTGCCAGCAGTGAACTTACAGAGTTGACGAGGGCTTTCTTT. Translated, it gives CASSELTELTRAFF.

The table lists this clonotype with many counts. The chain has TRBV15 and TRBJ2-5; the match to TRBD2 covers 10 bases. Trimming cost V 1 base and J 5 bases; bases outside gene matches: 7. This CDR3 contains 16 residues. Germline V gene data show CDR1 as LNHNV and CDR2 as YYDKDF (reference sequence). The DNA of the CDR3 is TGTGCCACCAGCAGAGGGGAGCGGGAGGGCCAGGAGACCCAGTACTTC. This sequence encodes CATSRGEREGQETQYF.

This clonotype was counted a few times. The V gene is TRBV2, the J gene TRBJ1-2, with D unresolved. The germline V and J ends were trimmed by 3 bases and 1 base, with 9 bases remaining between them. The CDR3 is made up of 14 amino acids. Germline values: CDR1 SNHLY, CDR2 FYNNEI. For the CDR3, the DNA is TGTGCCAGCAGTGAGGGAGGTCGTAACTATGGCTACACCTTC. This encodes CASSEGGRNYGYTF.

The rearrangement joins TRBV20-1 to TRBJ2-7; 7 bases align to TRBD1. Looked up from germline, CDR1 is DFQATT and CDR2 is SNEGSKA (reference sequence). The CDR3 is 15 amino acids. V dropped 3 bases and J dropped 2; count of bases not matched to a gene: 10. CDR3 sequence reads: CSASGDRALTYEQYF. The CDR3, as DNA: TGCAGTGCTAGTGGAGACAGGGCTCTTACCTACGAGCAGTACTTC.

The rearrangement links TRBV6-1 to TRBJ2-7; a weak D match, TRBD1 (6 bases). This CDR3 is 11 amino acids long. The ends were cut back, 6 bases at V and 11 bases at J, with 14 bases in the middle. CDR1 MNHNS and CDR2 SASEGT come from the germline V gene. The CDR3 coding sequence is TGTGCCAGCAGCCCCGGACAGCAAAAGTACTTC. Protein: CASSPGQQKYF.

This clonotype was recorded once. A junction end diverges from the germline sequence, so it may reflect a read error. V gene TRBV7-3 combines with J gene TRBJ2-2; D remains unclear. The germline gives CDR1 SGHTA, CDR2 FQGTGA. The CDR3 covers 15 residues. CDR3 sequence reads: CASSQVDLITGELFF. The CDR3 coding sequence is TGCGCCAGCAGCCAAGTGGATTTAATCACCGGGGAGCTGTTTTTT.

This chain's CDR3 is CASISSGQHISALGANVLTF. Here the CDR3 DNA reads TGTGCCAGCATCTCATCGGGACAGCATATCTCCGCCCTTGGGGCCAACGTCCTGACTTTC. This chain links TRBV11-1 with TRBJ2-6; 7 bases fit TRBD1. CDR1 and CDR2 (germline): SGHAT, FQDESV (reference sequence). CDR3 length: 20 residues. V lost 7 bases and J lost 3; bases outside the gene matches: 21.

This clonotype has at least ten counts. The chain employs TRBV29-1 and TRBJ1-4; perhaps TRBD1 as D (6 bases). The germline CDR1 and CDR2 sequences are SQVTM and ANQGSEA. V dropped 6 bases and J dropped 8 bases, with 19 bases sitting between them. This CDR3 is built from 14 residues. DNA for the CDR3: TGCAGCGTCACAGCCTCGGGGGCCCGGGAAAAACTGTTTTTT. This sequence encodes CSVTASGAREKLFF.

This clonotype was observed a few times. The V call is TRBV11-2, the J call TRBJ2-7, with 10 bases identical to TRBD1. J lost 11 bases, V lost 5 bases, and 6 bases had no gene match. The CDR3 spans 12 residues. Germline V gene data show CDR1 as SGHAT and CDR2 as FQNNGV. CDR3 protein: CASSADRGLEYF. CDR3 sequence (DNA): TGTGCCAGCAGCGCCGACAGGGGGCTGGAGTACTTC.